The clone carrying this T cell receptor beta chain has only one observation. This specimen belongs to a study of blood T cell repertoires in COVID-19. Clones were sequenced by immunoSEQ multiplex PCR, and TCRdb holds only the in-frame ones, with some missing. The sample comprises about 200,000 clones, approximately 80% of which are singletons, and around 6.9% rests with the top ten. There are 14 residues in the CDR3. With V trimmed by 10 bases and J by 6 bases, 8 bases remained unmatched. Germline V gene sequence: CDR1 MRHNA, CDR2 SNTAGT. The TCR originated in a human donor with acute or convalescent COVID-19. The donor label of this sample is uncertain. The chain employs TRBV6-4 and TRBJ2-3, with 12 bases matching TRBD1. Input material: peripheral blood. In DNA form, the CDR3 reads TGTGCCAACATGGGACAGGGGGCGCGTGATACGCAGTATTTT. It translates to CANMGQGARDTQYF.